The clone carrying this T cell receptor beta chain has a handful of counts. Time point reported: persistent/refractory GD, antithyroid drugs over 5 years with positive TRAb. There was RNA extracted from PBMCs, and the TCR library was made from it. Construction of the TCR beta libraries employed iRepertoire HTBI primers in conjunction with Arm-PCR of CDR3 regions. Each CDR3 protein gets one entry after TCRdb re-called the multiplex PCR reads with MiXCR. The table lists around 460,000 distinct CDR3 sequences, 20% to 25% of them singletons. The sample is drawn from a study of regulatory T cells in long-lasting Graves disease. Overall study context: Over 5 years on antithyroid drugs plus positive TSH receptor antibodies marked Graves' disease as persistent.

The V and J ends lost 0 bases and 3 bases, in that order; junction bases with no gene match: 5. Germline CDR1 reads MGHRA; CDR2 reads YSYEKL. The CDR3 totals 16 residues. The sequence derives from a female donor with Graves disease. The sample here was peripheral blood mononuclear cells (PBMCs), taken when the disease was refractory, from a patient treated with antithyroid drugs. The chain couples TRBV4-1 to TRBJ1-5, with 7 bases lining up with TRBD1. In DNA form, the CDR3 reads TGCGCCAGCAGCCAAGATTCGGGACAGATCAATCAGCCCCAGCATTTT. Amino acid sequence: CASSQDSGQINQPQHF.